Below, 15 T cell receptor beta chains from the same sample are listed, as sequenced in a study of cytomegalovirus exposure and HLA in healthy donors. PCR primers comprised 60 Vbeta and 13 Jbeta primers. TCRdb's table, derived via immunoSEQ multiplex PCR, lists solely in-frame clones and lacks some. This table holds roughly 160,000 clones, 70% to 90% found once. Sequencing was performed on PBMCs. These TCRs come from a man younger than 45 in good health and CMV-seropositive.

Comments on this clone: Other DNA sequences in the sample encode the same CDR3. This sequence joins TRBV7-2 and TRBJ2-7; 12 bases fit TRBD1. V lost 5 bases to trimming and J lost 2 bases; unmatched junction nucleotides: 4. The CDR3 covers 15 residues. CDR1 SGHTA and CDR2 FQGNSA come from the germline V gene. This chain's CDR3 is CASSGTGGPTYEQYF. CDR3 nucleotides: TGTGCCAGCAGCGGGACAGGGGGCCCTACCTACGAGCAGTACTTC.

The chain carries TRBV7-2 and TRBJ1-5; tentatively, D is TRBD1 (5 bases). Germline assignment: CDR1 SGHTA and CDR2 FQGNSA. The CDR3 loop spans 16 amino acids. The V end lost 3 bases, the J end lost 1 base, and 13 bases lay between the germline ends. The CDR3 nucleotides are TGTGCCAGCAGCTTGCGGGGGGACGGCAGCAATCAGCCCCAGCATTTT. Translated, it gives CASSLRGDGSNQPQHF.

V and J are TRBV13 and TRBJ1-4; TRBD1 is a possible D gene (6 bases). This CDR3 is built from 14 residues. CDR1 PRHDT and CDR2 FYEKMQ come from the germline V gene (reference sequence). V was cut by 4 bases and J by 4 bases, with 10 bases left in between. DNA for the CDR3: TGTGCCAGCAGCTCCAGGGGCGTTAATGAAAAACTGTTTTTT. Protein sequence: CASSSRGVNEKLFF. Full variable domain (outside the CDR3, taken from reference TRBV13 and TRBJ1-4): AAGVIQSPRHLIKEKRETATLKCYPIPRHDTVYWYQQGPGQDPQFLISFYEKMQSDKGSIPDRFSAQQFSDYHSELNMSSLELGDSALYFCASSSRGVNEKLFFGSGTQLSVL.

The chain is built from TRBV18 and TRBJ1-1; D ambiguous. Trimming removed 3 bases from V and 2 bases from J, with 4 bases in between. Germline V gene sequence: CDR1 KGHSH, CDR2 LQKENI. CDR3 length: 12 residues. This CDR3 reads CASSPPNTEAFF. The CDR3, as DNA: TGTGCCAGCTCACCTCCTAACACTGAAGCTTTCTTT.

CDR3 sequence: CASSPRQTNTGELFF. CDR3 bases: TGTGCCAGCTCACCGAGACAAACGAACACCGGGGAGCTGTTTTTT. This chain joins TRBV18 and TRBJ2-2; unclear D gene. This CDR3 comprises 15 residues. CDR1 KGHSH and CDR2 LQKENI come from the germline V gene. The V gene lost 3 bases and the J gene lost 0 bases, with 8 bases spanning the gap.

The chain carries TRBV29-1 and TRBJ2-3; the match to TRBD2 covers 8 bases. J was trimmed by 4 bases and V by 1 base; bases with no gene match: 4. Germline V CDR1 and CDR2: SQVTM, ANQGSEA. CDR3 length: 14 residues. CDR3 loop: CSVEAPGLADTQYF. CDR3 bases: TGCAGCGTTGAAGCACCGGGACTAGCAGATACGCAGTATTTT.

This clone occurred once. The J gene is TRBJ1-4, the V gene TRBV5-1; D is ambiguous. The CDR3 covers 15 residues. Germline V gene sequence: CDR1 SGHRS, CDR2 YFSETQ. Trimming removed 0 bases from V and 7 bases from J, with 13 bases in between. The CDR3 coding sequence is TGCGCCAGCAGCTTGGACTCGGGTTCCCCTGAAAAACTGTTTTTT. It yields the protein CASSLDSGSPEKLFF.

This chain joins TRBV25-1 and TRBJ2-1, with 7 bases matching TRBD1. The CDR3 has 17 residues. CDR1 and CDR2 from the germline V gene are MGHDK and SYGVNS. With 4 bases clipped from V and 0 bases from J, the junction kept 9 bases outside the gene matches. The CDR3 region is CASSAIVSGGSYNEQFF. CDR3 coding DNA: TGTGCCAGCAGTGCCATTGTCTCAGGGGGCTCCTACAATGAGCAGTTCTTC.

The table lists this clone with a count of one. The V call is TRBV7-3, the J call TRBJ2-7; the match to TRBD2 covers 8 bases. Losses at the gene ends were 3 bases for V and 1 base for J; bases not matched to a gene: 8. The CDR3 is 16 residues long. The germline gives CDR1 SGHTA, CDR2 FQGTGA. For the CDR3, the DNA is TGTGCCAGCAGCTTTAGGGAGCGGGAGAGATCCTACGAGCAGTACGTC. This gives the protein CASSFRERERSYEQYV.

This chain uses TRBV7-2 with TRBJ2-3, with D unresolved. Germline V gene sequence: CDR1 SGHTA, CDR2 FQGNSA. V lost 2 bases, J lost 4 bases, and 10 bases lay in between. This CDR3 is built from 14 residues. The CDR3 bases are TGTGCCAGCAGCTTACACCCACAAGCAGATACGCAGTATTTT. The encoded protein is CASSLHPQADTQYF.

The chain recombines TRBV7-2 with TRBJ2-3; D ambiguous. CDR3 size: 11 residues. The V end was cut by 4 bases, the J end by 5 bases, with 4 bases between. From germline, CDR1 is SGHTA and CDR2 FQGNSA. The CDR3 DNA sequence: TGTGCCAGCAGCTCTGTAGATACGCAGTATTTT. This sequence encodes CASSSVDTQYF.

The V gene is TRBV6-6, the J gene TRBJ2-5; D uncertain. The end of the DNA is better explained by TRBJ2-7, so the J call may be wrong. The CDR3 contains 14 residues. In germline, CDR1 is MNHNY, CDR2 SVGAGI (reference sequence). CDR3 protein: CASSYALSAYEQYF. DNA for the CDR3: TGTGCCAGCAGTTACGCCCTTTCCGCCTACGAGCAGTACTTC.

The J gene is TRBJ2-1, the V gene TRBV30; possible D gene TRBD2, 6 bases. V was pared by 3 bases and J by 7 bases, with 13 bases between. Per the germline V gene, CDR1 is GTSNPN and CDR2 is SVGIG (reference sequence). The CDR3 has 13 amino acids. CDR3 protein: CAWSYGSGNEQFF. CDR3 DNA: TGTGCCTGGAGCTACGGGAGTGGGAATGAGCAGTTCTTC.

DNA for the CDR3: TGCGCCAGCAGCCAAGATAGCGGGACTCAGCCCCAGCATTTT. Translation: CASSQDSGTQPQHF. V usage is TRBV4-1 and J usage is TRBJ1-5, with D possibly being TRBD1 (5 bases). Germline-derived CDR1 and CDR2 are MGHRA and YSYEKL. The CDR3 consists of 14 residues. The V end lost 0 bases, the J end lost 6 bases, and 9 bases lay between the germline ends.

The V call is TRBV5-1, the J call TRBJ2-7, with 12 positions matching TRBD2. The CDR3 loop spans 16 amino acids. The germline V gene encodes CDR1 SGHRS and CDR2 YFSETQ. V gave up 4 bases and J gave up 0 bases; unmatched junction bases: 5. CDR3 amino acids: CASSGGLAGISYEQYF. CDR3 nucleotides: TGCGCCAGCAGCGGGGGACTAGCGGGCATCTCCTACGAGCAGTACTTC.